A selection of T cell receptor beta chains follows, all from one sample in a study of identical twins. MiXCR was run by TCRdb on the 5' RACE reads, yielding one entry per CDR3 protein. This sample has around 670,000 distinct CDR3 sequences, with around 6.1% found just once. The sample taken for sequencing was naive T cells sorted from blood. The receptors stem from a man younger than 35 in good health. The CDR3 runs from the conserved cysteine through the conserved F or W. Fields, in order: V gene, J gene, clone size, D gene, CDR3 DNA, CDR3 protein. The D gene is left open where the match is weak. Rows give clone size only sometimes, using once, few, many, or a class for an expanded clone.

v_gene: TRBV30; j_gene: TRBJ2-1; abundance: -; d_gene: -; CDR3nt: TGTGCCTGGAGTCTATGGACCAGCTCCTACAATGAGCAGTTCTTC; CDR3aa: CAWSLWTSSYNEQFF
v_gene: TRBV14; j_gene: TRBJ2-1; abundance: few; d_gene: -; CDR3nt: TGTGCCAGCAGTCAGTTCCCCAATGAGCAGTTCTTC; CDR3aa: CASSQFPNEQFF
v_gene: TRBV24-1; j_gene: TRBJ2-7; abundance: many; d_gene: TRBD1; CDR3nt: TGTGCCACCAGTGACGTGGGGACAGGAGACTACGAGCAGTACTTC; CDR3aa: CATSDVGTGDYEQYF
v_gene: TRBV29-1; j_gene: TRBJ2-1; abundance: few; d_gene: TRBD1; CDR3nt: TGCAGCGTTGACGGCCGGGACAGGGTGAATGAGCAGTTCTTC; CDR3aa: CSVDGRDRVNEQFF
v_gene: TRBV5-1; j_gene: TRBJ2-1; abundance: many; d_gene: TRBD2; CDR3nt: TGCGCCAGCAGCTTGGTATTAGCGGGAGGGCCGCCCCGTGAGCAGTTCTTC; CDR3aa: CASSLVLAGGPPREQFF
v_gene: TRBV27; j_gene: TRBJ2-5; abundance: few; d_gene: -; CDR3nt: TGTGCCAGCAGTTTATCGGTCAGCGGCCAAGAGACCCAGTACTTC; CDR3aa: CASSLSVSGQETQYF
v_gene: TRBV5-1; j_gene: TRBJ2-7; abundance: -; d_gene: TRBD1; CDR3nt: TGCGCCAGCAGCCCCTGGGACAGGGGTGAGGTCGAGCAGTACTTC; CDR3aa: CASSPWDRGEVEQYF
v_gene: TRBV27; j_gene: TRBJ2-2; abundance: once; d_gene: -; CDR3nt: TGTGCCGGCAGTTTATTAGGGGGGGTAACCGGGGAGCTGTTTTTT; CDR3aa: CAGSLLGGVTGELFF
v_gene: TRBV20-1; j_gene: TRBJ2-1; abundance: many; d_gene: -; CDR3nt: TGCAGTGCTAGAGATACCGGCAAATCCTACAATGAGCAGTTCTTC; CDR3aa: CSARDTGKSYNEQFF
v_gene: TRBV7-6; j_gene: TRBJ2-5; abundance: -; d_gene: -; CDR3nt: TGTGCCAGCAGCTTCCAGGCAACTTACCAAGAGACCCAGTACTTC; CDR3aa: CASSFQATYQETQYF
v_gene: TRBV18; j_gene: TRBJ2-5; abundance: many; d_gene: -; CDR3nt: TGTGCCAGCTCACGAAGCACCCCCCAGTACTTC; CDR3aa: CASSRSTPQYF
v_gene: TRBV19; j_gene: TRBJ2-7; abundance: -; d_gene: -; CDR3nt: TGTGCCAGTAAAGCGGACTATTTCGGGAACTACGAGCAGTACTTC; CDR3aa: CASKADYFGNYEQYF
v_gene: TRBV7-2; j_gene: TRBJ2-5; abundance: -; d_gene: TRBD2; CDR3nt: TGTGCCAGCAGCCACACTACTAGCGGGAGGGGGGAGACCCAGTACTTC; CDR3aa: CASSHTTSGRGETQYF
v_gene: TRBV5-1; j_gene: TRBJ2-3; abundance: few; d_gene: -; CDR3nt: TGCGCCAGCAGAAAAGACGTCATTGGGACAGATACGCAGTATTTT; CDR3aa: CASRKDVIGTDTQYF
v_gene: TRBV20-1; j_gene: TRBJ2-3; abundance: many; d_gene: -; CDR3nt: TGCAGTGCTAATAGGCGGGGCACAGATACGCAGTATTTT; CDR3aa: CSANRRGTDTQYF
v_gene: TRBV7-2; j_gene: TRBJ2-5; abundance: -; d_gene: TRBD1; CDR3nt: TGTGCCAGCAGCTCCCCAGGGGGTTTTAGAGAGACCCAGTACTTC; CDR3aa: CASSSPGGFRETQYF
v_gene: TRBV29-1; j_gene: TRBJ2-1; abundance: few; d_gene: TRBD1; CDR3nt: TGCAGCGTTGAAACAGGGGGCATTCCTGAGCAGTTCTTC; CDR3aa: CSVETGGIPEQFF
v_gene: TRBV5-6; j_gene: TRBJ2-3; abundance: many; d_gene: TRBD2; CDR3nt: TGTGCCAGCAGCTACGGGCTAGCGGGCCGCACAGATACGCAGTATTTT; CDR3aa: CASSYGLAGRTDTQYF
v_gene: TRBV12-3/TRBV12-4; j_gene: TRBJ2-2; abundance: many; d_gene: TRBD2; CDR3nt: TGTGCCAGCAGTCGAGGACTAGCGTCTCTTTCCGGGGAGCTGTTTTTT; CDR3aa: CASSRGLASLSGELFF
v_gene: TRBV5-1; j_gene: TRBJ2-4; abundance: few; d_gene: -; CDR3nt: TGCGCCAGCAGCTTGGAACGTATGGACATTCAGTACTTC; CDR3aa: CASSLERMDIQYF
v_gene: TRBV12-3/TRBV12-4; j_gene: TRBJ1-2; abundance: many; d_gene: -; CDR3nt: TGTGCCAGCACTCGGCAGACTGAAAACTATGGCTACACCTTC; CDR3aa: CASTRQTENYGYTF
v_gene: TRBV20-1; j_gene: TRBJ1-2; abundance: few; d_gene: -; CDR3nt: TGCAGTGCTAAAGCCGGTGGGGGAACGTATGGCTACACCTTC; CDR3aa: CSAKAGGGTYGYTF
v_gene: TRBV6-1; j_gene: TRBJ2-5; abundance: many; d_gene: TRBD2; CDR3nt: TGTGCCAGCAGAGTCCTCGGGAGGGGGAGGGAGACCCAGTACTTC; CDR3aa: CASRVLGRGRETQYF